Sequencing of this T cell receptor beta chain was carried out in a study of metastatic and nonmetastatic thyroid tumors. Study summary: From malignant and benign thyroid patients, repertoires in blood and in tumor or nodule tissue were compared. Regarding the study as a whole: Benign nodules were reported to have significantly lower TCR beta diversity than malignant thyroid tumors, in blood and tumor.

TCRdb re-clonotyped the PCR reads through MiXCR. This sample has 27,000 or so clones, with about a quarter found just once. No patient had received any treatment before thyroid surgery. This clone was recorded at least ten times. Its antigen is as yet unknown. Sequenced material: blood. The TCR was taken from a female donor with papillary thyroid cancer or a benign thyroid nodule (not recorded which). Some clones in this sample may be carry-over from other donors' samples.

CDR3 in amino acids: CASSYGGEGTEAFF. The CDR3 region has the DNA TGCGCCAGCTCCTATGGGGGGGAGGGCACTGAAGCTTTCTTT. The rearrangement uses TRBV5-1 and TRBJ1-1; D possibly corresponds to TRBD1 (5 bases). The germline V gene encodes CDR1 SGHRS and CDR2 YFSETQ. The ends were cut back, 7 bases at V and 4 bases at J, with 17 bases in the middle. The CDR3 loop spans 14 amino acids.